Below are 30 T cell receptor beta chains sequenced from a single sample in a study of PD-1 blockade in classical Hodgkin lymphoma. Time point indicated: newly diagnosed, previously untreated cHL patient sample. Data came from immunoSEQ multiplex PCR; TCRdb stores just in-frame clones and leaves some out. Of 25,000 to 35,000 clones listed, 94% were seen once; the top ten hold 2% to 2.5%. The sequenced material came from peripheral blood mononuclear cells (PBMCs). The receptor source for this set is a human donor with classical Hodgkin lymphoma.

The J gene is TRBJ2-2, the V gene TRBV9, with D tentatively TRBD1 (7 bases). This CDR3 has 15 residues. Trimming stripped 4 bases from V and 9 bases from J, with 19 bases between. Germline CDR1 SGDLS, CDR2 YYNGEE. The DNA for the CDR3 is TGTGCCAGCAGCCCAGGAGGGGGCCTGTATTGGGAGCTGTTTTTT. The encoded protein is CASSPGGGLYWELFF.

V and J are TRBV19 and TRBJ1-2; D perhaps matches TRBD1 (6 bases). CDR1 is LNHDA, CDR2 SQIVND, per germline (reference sequence). V was clipped by 10 bases and J by 2 bases, with 20 bases between them. This CDR3 region has 15 residues. Here the CDR3 DNA reads TGTGCCACCGGAGGACAGACTGAAAAGAACTATGGCTACACCTTC. Amino acids: CATGGQTEKNYGYTF. The whole variable domain, remainder taken from reference TRBV19 and TRBJ1-2, is DGGITQSPKYLFRKEGQNVTLSCEQNLNHDAMYWYRQDPGQGLRLIYYSQIVNDFQKGDIAEGYSVSREKKESFPLTVTSAQKNPTAFYLCATGGQTEKNYGYTFGSGTRLTVV.

The V gene is TRBV9, the J gene TRBJ1-6, with D unresolved. Per germline, CDR1 SGDLS and CDR2 YYNGEE. This CDR3 has 14 amino acids. V was trimmed by 0 bases and J by 6 bases, leaving 7 bases between them. The CDR3 region is CASSVEGGNSPLHF. CDR3 nucleotide sequence: TGTGCCAGCAGCGTAGAGGGCGGTAATTCACCCCTCCACTTT.

The V and J genes are TRBV5-1 and TRBJ2-5; the D gene is possibly TRBD2 (5 bases). Germline lookup yields CDR1 SGHRS and CDR2 YFSETQ. This CDR3 spans 16 amino acids. The V gene lost 3 bases and the J gene lost 1 base, with 16 bases spanning the gap. The CDR3 DNA reads as TGCGCCAGCAGCTCCGGACGAATCCGGGGCCAAGAGACCCAGTACTTC. Its protein product is CASSSGRIRGQETQYF.

The chain combines TRBV5-5 with TRBJ2-7; 9 nucleotides align to TRBD1. The CDR3 length is 14 residues. CDR1 is SGHKS, CDR2 YYEKEE, per germline (reference sequence). Germline trimming cut 3 bases from V and 5 bases from J; bases unmatched to any gene: 6. The CDR3 reads CASSYRDRDHEQYF. The CDR3 bases are TGTGCCAGCAGCTACCGGGACAGGGACCACGAGCAGTACTTC. Combining the CDR3 with reference TRBV5-5 and TRBJ2-7 gives the whole variable domain DAGVTQSPTHLIKTRGQQVTLRCSPISGHKSVSWYQQVLGQGPQFIFQYYEKEERGRGNFPDRFSARQFPNYSSELNVNALLLGDSALYLCASSYRDRDHEQYFGPGTRLTVT.

This chain uses TRBV5-1 with TRBJ1-1; 8 positions match TRBD1. In germline, CDR1 is SGHRS, CDR2 YFSETQ. The CDR3 consists of 15 residues. Germline trimming cut 4 bases from V and 2 bases from J; bases unmatched to any gene: 7. CDR3 nucleotides: TGCGCCAGCAGCGTAAGCAGGGGGCGAAACACTGAAGCTTTCTTT. Protein sequence: CASSVSRGRNTEAFF. Full variable domain (rest looked up from reference TRBV5-1 and TRBJ1-1): KAGVTQTPRYLIKTRGQQVTLSCSPISGHRSVSWYQQTPGQGLQFLFEYFSETQRNKGNFPGRFSGRQFSNSRSEMNVSTLELGDSALYLCASSVSRGRNTEAFFGQGTRLTVV.

Note on this clone: An end of the junction does not agree with germline; a read error may underlie this. The CDR3 DNA reads as TGTGCCAGCAGTTACTTTGGGACAGGGATTGGAAGCACCATATATTTT. It translates to CASSYFGTGIGSTIYF. The chain uses TRBV6-5 and TRBJ1-3, with 9 bases matching TRBD1. The germline gives CDR1 MNHEY, CDR2 SVGAGI. The CDR3 contains 16 residues.

This chain uses TRBV5-4 with TRBJ1-2; D is undetermined. Trimming cost V 0 bases and J 2 bases, with 11 bases left between them. This CDR3 is built from 15 residues. Germline V gene data show CDR1 as SGHNT and CDR2 as YYREEE (reference sequence). The CDR3 here is CASSLVLSLNYGYTF. The CDR3 bases are TGTGCCAGCAGCTTGGTCCTCTCTTTGAACTATGGCTACACCTTC.

CDR3 loop: CASSQDWGLLKETQYF. In DNA, the CDR3 is TGCGCCAGCAGCCAAGATTGGGGGCTACTGAAAGAGACCCAGTACTTC. This chain joins TRBV4-3 and TRBJ2-5; D perhaps matches TRBD1 (6 bases). CDR1 is LGHNA and CDR2 is YSLEER in the germline V gene. V was clipped by 0 bases and J by 3 bases, with 14 bases between them. CDR3 length: 16 residues.

V and J are TRBV5-4 and TRBJ2-1; 12 nucleotides agree with TRBD2. CDR1 is SGHNT, CDR2 YYREEE, per germline (reference sequence). The CDR3 is made up of 18 amino acids. Losses at the gene ends were 4 bases for V and 4 bases for J; bases not matched to a gene: 12. The DNA for the CDR3 is TGTGCCAGCAGCAACCCACTAGCGGGGGGACTTCGGTACAATGAGCAGTTCTTC. Amino acid sequence: CASSNPLAGGLRYNEQFF.

V usage is TRBV11-1 and J usage is TRBJ2-7; 12 bases align to TRBD1. Germline trimming cut 5 bases from V and 7 bases from J; bases unmatched to any gene: 9. The CDR3 has 15 amino acids. Germline V gives CDR1 SGHAT, CDR2 FQDESV (reference sequence). The DNA for the CDR3 is TGTGCCAGCAGCACTACGGGACAGGGGGCGCGGGAGCAGTACTTC. It translates to CASSTTGQGAREQYF.

The chain carries TRBV25-1 and TRBJ2-2; D is uncertain. V lost 3 bases, J lost 6 bases, and 8 bases lay in between. CDR1 and CDR2 from the germline V gene are MGHDK and SYGVNS. The CDR3 runs to 13 residues. The CDR3 loop is CASSDRWAGELFF. As DNA, the CDR3 is TGTGCCAGCAGTGATAGGTGGGCCGGGGAGCTGTTTTTT.

This chain connects TRBV7-8 to TRBJ2-3, with D perhaps TRBD1 (6 bases). Germline V gene lookup returns CDR1 SGHVS and CDR2 FQNEAQ. The CDR3 runs 16 residues. V dropped 5 bases and J dropped 1 base, with 16 bases sitting between them. CDR3 loop: CASSPRGVFGTDTQYF. DNA of the CDR3: TGTGCCAGCAGCCCCAGGGGCGTGTTCGGCACAGATACGCAGTATTTT. Combining the CDR3 with reference TRBV7-8 and TRBJ2-3 gives the whole variable domain GAGVSQSPRYKVAKRGQDVALRCDPISGHVSLFWYQQALGQGPEFLTYFQNEAQLDKSGLPSDRFFAERPEGSVSTLKIQRTQQEDSAVYLCASSPRGVFGTDTQYFGPGTRLTVL.

This sequence joins TRBV6-5 and TRBJ1-1, with 7 bases aligning to TRBD1. This CDR3 contains 12 residues. V lost 7 bases to trimming and J lost 10 bases; unmatched junction nucleotides: 9. CDR1 and CDR2 from the germline V gene are MNHEY and SVGAGI. For the CDR3, the DNA is TGTGCCAGCATCGGGACAGCGGGGGGAGCTTTCTTT. Amino acids: CASIGTAGGAFF.

The chain couples TRBV30 to TRBJ1-1; D call uncertain. The germline V gene has CDR1 GTSNPN and CDR2 SVGIG (reference sequence). The CDR3 has 13 residues. Trimming stripped 2 bases from V and 0 bases from J, with 7 bases between. Here the CDR3 reads CAWSRGMNTEAFF. The CDR3 region has the DNA TGTGCCTGGAGTAGAGGGATGAACACTGAAGCTTTCTTT. The complete variable domain, with remaining parts taken from reference TRBV30 and TRBJ1-1, reads SQTIHQWPATLVQPVGSPLSLECTVEGTSNPNLYWYRQAAGRGLQLLFYSVGIGQISSEVPQNLSASRPQDRQFILSSKKLLLSDSGFYLCAWSRGMNTEAFFGQGTRLTVV.

The rearrangement links TRBV4-2 to TRBJ2-5; no definite D call. This CDR3 comprises 15 residues. V gave up 0 bases and J gave up 4 bases, with 12 bases separating them. CDR1 and CDR2 (germline): LGHNA, YNFKEQ. The CDR3 DNA sequence: TGTGCCAGCAGCCAAGAGGCCGGCCGGAGAGAGACCCAGTACTTC. Translation gives CASSQEAGRRETQYF.

The genes are TRBV25-1 and TRBJ2-1, with D possibly matching TRBD1 (6 bases). The germline V gene has CDR1 MGHDK and CDR2 SYGVNS. V was pared by 5 bases and J by 2 bases, with 10 bases between. This CDR3 contains 14 residues. Here the CDR3 DNA reads TGTGCCAGCAGTCTAACAGGGACCTACAATGAGCAGTTCTTC. This sequence encodes CASSLTGTYNEQFF.

In this sample, this clone turned up once. The chain has TRBV18 and TRBJ1-1, with TRBD1 matching 7 bases. The CDR3 is 15 residues long. Germline lookup yields CDR1 KGHSH and CDR2 LQKENI. With 5 bases clipped from V and 4 bases from J, the junction kept 10 bases outside the gene matches. The CDR3 loop reads CASSGNRGWGTEAFF. CDR3 sequence (DNA): TGTGCCAGCTCAGGGAACAGGGGATGGGGCACTGAAGCTTTCTTT.

This rearrangement joins TRBV5-8 to TRBJ2-3; 7 positions agree with TRBD1. Germline-derived CDR1 and CDR2 are SGHTS and YDEGEE. This CDR3 is built from 16 residues. V shed 7 bases and J 0 bases; nucleotides not matched to a gene: 11. CDR3 in DNA: TGTGCCAGCCCAAGTTTCAGGGGGAGTAGCACAGATACGCAGTATTTT. It translates to CASPSFRGSSTDTQYF.

The gene calls are TRBV18 and TRBJ2-3; unclear D gene. Germline CDR1 and CDR2: KGHSH and LQKENI. The CDR3 length is 16 residues. V lost 0 bases and J lost 1, with 11 bases in between. This chain's CDR3 is CASSPPERVGTDTQYF. The CDR3 nucleotides are TGTGCCAGCTCACCACCGGAAAGGGTCGGCACAGATACGCAGTATTTT.

The chain joins TRBV30 to TRBJ2-3; no firm D call. The ends were cut back, 4 bases at V and 5 bases at J, with 13 bases in the middle. Looked up from germline, CDR1 is GTSNPN and CDR2 is SVGIG (reference sequence). This CDR3 spans 13 amino acids. The CDR3 nucleotides read TGTGCCTGGATAAAGCCGAACCAAGATACGCAGTATTTT. Its translation: CAWIKPNQDTQYF.

The V call is TRBV10-3, the J call TRBJ2-1; no firm D call. CDR3 length: 14 residues. The germline V gene has CDR1 ENHRY and CDR2 SYGVKD. Trimming left V 6 bases short and J 5 bases short, with 14 bases between. CDR3 sequence (DNA): TGTGCCATCAGGGCCGACTGGGCCCACAATGAGCAGTTCTTC. Residues: CAIRADWAHNEQFF.

The DNA of the CDR3 is TGTGCCAGCAGCTATAACTACTACAATGAGCAGTTCTTC. This encodes CASSYNYYNEQFF. V is TRBV13 and J is TRBJ2-1; no firm D call. The CDR3 contains 13 residues. Trimming pared 4 bases from V and 3 bases from J, leaving 7 bases between. CDR1 is PRHDT, CDR2 FYEKMQ, per germline (reference sequence).

The rearrangement links TRBV11-1 to TRBJ2-3; TRBD2 matches at 11 bases. The CDR3 has 18 residues. The V and J ends lost 1 base and 4 bases, in that order; junction bases with no gene match: 10. The germline V gene encodes CDR1 SGHAT and CDR2 FQDESV (reference sequence). The chain's CDR3 is CASSLELAGGPFPDTQYF. CDR3 in DNA: TGTGCCAGCAGCTTAGAATTAGCGGGGGGGCCATTCCCAGATACGCAGTATTTT.

The V and J genes are TRBV18 and TRBJ2-7, with TRBD2 identical over 8 bases. The CDR3 has 14 residues. V gave up 6 bases and J gave up 2 bases; unmatched junction bases: 6. Germline V gene data show CDR1 as KGHSH and CDR2 as LQKENI. The CDR3: CASSLAGMPYEQYF. CDR3 DNA: TGTGCCAGCTCCTTAGCGGGAATGCCCTACGAGCAGTACTTC.

The chain uses TRBV12-5 and TRBJ2-7; D is undetermined. V dropped 7 bases and J dropped 3 bases, with 19 bases sitting between them. CDR1 and CDR2 (germline): LGHNT, FRNRAP. CDR3 length equals 15 residues. The CDR3 region has the DNA TGTGCTAGTGCCACCTTAGTGCAGACCTTCTACGAGCAGTACTTC. Translated, it gives CASATLVQTFYEQYF.

The chain combines TRBV6-1 with TRBJ2-5; TRBD1 is a possible D gene (6 bases). The CDR3 is 14 amino acids. Germline lookup yields CDR1 MNHNS and CDR2 SASEGT. V lost 6 bases and J 4 bases, leaving 15 bases between the germline ends. CDR3 loop: CASRKRTDLETQYF. Written as DNA, the CDR3 is TGTGCCAGCAGGAAAAGGACAGACTTAGAGACCCAGTACTTC.

The V call is TRBV5-1, the J call TRBJ2-7; weak D call: TRBD1 (5 bases). V lost 0 bases to trimming and J lost 3 bases, with 10 bases between them. The germline CDR1 and CDR2 sequences are SGHRS and YFSETQ. This CDR3 is built from 14 residues. CDR3 sequence reads: CASSLAGHIYEQYF. The CDR3 nucleotides are TGCGCCAGCAGCTTGGCCGGACATATCTACGAGCAGTACTTC.

This chain joins TRBV28 and TRBJ1-1, with TRBD1 identical over 7 bases. Germline CDR1 reads MDHEN; CDR2 reads SYDVKM. Losses at the gene ends were 5 bases for V and 3 bases for J; bases not matched to a gene: 0. The length of the CDR3 is 12 residues. The CDR3 nucleotides read TGTGCCAGCAGTACAGGGGACACTGAAGCTTTCTTT. Amino acids: CASSTGDTEAFF.

This rearrangement joins TRBV30 to TRBJ2-1; possible D gene TRBD1, 6 bases. This CDR3 is 13 amino acids long. The germline CDR1 and CDR2 sequences are GTSNPN and SVGIG (reference sequence). Trimming left V 4 bases short and J 4 bases short, with 11 bases between. The CDR3 reads CAWNTGNYNEQFF. CDR3 nucleotides: TGTGCCTGGAATACAGGGAATTACAATGAGCAGTTCTTC. Looking up the rest from reference TRBV30 and TRBJ2-1 gives the full variable domain: SQTIHQWPATLVQPVGSPLSLECTVEGTSNPNLYWYRQAAGRGLQLLFYSVGIGQISSEVPQNLSASRPQDRQFILSSKKLLLSDSGFYLCAWNTGNYNEQFFGPGTRLTVL.